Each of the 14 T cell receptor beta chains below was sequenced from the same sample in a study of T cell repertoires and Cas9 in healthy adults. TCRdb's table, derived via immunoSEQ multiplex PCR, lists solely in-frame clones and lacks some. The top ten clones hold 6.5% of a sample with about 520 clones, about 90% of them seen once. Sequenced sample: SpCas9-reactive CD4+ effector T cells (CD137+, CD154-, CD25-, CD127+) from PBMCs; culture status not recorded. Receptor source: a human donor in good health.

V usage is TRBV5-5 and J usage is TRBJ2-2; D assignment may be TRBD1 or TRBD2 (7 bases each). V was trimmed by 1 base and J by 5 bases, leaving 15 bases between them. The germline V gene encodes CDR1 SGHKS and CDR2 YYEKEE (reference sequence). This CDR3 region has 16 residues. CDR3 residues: CASSLWGRGQTGELFF. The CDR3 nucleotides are TGTGCCAGCAGCTTGTGGGGGAGGGGGCAGACCGGGGAGCTGTTTTTT. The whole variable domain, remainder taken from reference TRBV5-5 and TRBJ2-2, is DAGVTQSPTHLIKTRGQQVTLRCSPISGHKSVSWYQQVLGQGPQFIFQYYEKEERGRGNFPDRFSARQFPNYSSELNVNALLLGDSALYLCASSLWGRGQTGELFFGEGSRLTVL.

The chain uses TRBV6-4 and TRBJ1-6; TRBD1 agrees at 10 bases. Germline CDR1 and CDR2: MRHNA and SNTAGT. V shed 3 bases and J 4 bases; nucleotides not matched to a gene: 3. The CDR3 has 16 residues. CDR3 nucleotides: TGTGCCAGCAGTGAAGCGGGACAGGGGTATAATTCACCCCTCCACTTT. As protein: CASSEAGQGYNSPLHF.

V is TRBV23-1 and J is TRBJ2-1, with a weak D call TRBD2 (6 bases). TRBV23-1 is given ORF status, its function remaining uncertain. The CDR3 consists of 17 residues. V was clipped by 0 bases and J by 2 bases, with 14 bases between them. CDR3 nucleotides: TGCGCCAGCAGTCAATCGTCTGGAGGGCTTGCCTACAATGAGCAGTTCTTC. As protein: CASSQSSGGLAYNEQFF.

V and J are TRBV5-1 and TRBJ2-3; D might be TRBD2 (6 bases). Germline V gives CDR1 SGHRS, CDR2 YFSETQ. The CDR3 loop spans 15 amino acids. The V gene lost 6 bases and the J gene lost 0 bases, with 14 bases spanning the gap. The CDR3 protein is CASTTRSGSTDTQYF. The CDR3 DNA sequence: TGCGCCAGCACCACTAGGAGCGGGAGCACAGATACGCAGTATTTT. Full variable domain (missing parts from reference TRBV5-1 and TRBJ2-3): KAGVTQTPRYLIKTRGQQVTLSCSPISGHRSVSWYQQTPGQGLQFLFEYFSETQRNKGNFPGRFSGRQFSNSRSEMNVSTLELGDSALYLCASTTRSGSTDTQYFGPGTRLTVL.

The CDR3: CASSWGSGGIGGYTF. CDR3 DNA sequence: TGTGCCAGCAGTTGGGGATCAGGGGGGATTGGTGGCTACACCTTC. V and J are TRBV25-1 and TRBJ1-2; TRBD1 matches 7 bases. V trimming: 5 bases; J trimming: 7 bases; junction bases outside the gene matches: 13. This CDR3 comprises 15 residues. The germline CDR1 and CDR2 sequences are MGHDK and SYGVNS.

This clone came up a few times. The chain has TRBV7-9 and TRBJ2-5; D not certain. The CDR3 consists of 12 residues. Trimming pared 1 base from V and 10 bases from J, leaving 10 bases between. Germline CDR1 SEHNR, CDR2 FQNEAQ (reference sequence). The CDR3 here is CASSLESQNQYF. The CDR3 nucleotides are TGTGCCAGCAGCTTAGAATCTCAGAACCAGTACTTC. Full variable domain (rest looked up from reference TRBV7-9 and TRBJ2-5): DTGVSQNPRHKITKRGQNVTFRCDPISEHNRLYWYRQTLGQGPEFLTYFQNEAQLEKSRLLSDRFSAERPKGSFSTLEIQRTEQGDSAMYLCASSLESQNQYFGPGTRLLVL.

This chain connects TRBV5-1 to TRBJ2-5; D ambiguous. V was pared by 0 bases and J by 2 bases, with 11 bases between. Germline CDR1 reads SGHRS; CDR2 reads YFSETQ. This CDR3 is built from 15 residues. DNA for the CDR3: TGCGCCAGCAGCTTGGGGCCGGGTATACAAGAGACCCAGTACTTC. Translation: CASSLGPGIQETQYF. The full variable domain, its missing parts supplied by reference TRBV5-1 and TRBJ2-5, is KAGVTQTPRYLIKTRGQQVTLSCSPISGHRSVSWYQQTPGQGLQFLFEYFSETQRNKGNFPGRFSGRQFSNSRSEMNVSTLELGDSALYLCASSLGPGIQETQYFGPGTRLLVL.

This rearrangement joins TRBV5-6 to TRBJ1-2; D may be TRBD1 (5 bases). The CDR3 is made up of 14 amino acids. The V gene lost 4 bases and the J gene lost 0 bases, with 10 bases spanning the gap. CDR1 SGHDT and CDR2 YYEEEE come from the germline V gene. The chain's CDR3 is CASSGDRANYGYTF. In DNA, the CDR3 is TGTGCCAGCAGCGGAGACAGAGCTAACTATGGCTACACCTTC.

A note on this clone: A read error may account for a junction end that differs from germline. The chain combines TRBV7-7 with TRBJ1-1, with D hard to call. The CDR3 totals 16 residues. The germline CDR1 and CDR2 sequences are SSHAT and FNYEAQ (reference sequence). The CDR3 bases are TGTGCTAGCAGCCCCCTAATTTCCCCTCCTAACACTGAAGCTTTCTTT. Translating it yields CASSPLISPPNTEAFF.

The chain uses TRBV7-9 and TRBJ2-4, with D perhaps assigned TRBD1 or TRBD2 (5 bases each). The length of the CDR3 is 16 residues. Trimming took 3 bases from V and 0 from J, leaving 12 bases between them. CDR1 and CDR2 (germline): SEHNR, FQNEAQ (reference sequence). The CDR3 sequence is CASSFGTGLAKNIQYF. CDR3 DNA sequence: TGTGCCAGCAGCTTCGGGACGGGGCTAGCCAAAAACATTCAGTACTTC.

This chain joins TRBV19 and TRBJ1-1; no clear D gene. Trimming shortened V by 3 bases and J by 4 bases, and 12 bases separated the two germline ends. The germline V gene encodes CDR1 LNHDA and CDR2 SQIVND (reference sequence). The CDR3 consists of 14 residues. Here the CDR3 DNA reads TGTGCCAGTAGTATCCCCAGCGTCGGCACTGAAGCTTTCTTT. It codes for CASSIPSVGTEAFF.

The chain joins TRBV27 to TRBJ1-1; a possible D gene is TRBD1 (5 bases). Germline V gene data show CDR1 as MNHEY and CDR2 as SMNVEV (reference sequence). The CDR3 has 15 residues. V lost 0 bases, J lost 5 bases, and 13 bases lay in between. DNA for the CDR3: TGTGCCAGCAGTTTATCGTTAGGGGCGTGGACTGAAGCTTTCTTT. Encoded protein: CASSLSLGAWTEAFF.

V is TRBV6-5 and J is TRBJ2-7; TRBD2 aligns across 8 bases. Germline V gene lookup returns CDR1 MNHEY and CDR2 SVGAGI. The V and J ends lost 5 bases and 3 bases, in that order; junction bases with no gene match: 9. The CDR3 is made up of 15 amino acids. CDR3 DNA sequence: TGTGCCAGCAGTGGCTCTAGCGGGCCCTACTACGAGCAGTACTTC. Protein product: CASSGSSGPYYEQYF.

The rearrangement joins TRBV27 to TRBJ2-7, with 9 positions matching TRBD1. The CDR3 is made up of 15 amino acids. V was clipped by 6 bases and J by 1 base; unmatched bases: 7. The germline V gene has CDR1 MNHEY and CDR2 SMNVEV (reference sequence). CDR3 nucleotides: TGTGCCAGCAGCTTGGACAGGGGAACTTCCTACGAGCAGTACTTC. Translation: CASSLDRGTSYEQYF.